The present entry profiles one TCR beta chain with its context. Its target antigen remains unknown. Qualities for individual bases were not recorded, and no much larger clone is one base off. This sample is part of a study of CD8 T cells in ankylosing spondylitis (dated by TCRdb to between 2016 and 2019). Broadly, across the study: To find TCR variants linked to disease, the study profiled T cell receptor beta repertoires in ankylosing spondylitis patients and healthy donors. The whole study cohort included 95 to 130 healthy donors and under 30 ankylosing spondylitis patients. Peripheral blood samples were taken, and synovial fluid was additionally collected from ankylosing spondylitis patients. Study-wide conclusions, independent of this receptor: The disease-linked clones were reported as significantly enriched in matched synovial fluid samples from ankylosing spondylitis patients. The disease-linked clones had a CD8+ phenotype and were found at relatively low frequencies in peripheral blood. Blood from ankylosing spondylitis patients appeared to be characterized by a TCR beta motif composed of about eight highly homologous amino acid variants. Some TCR beta motif variants had previously been reported in synovial fluid and blood of reactive arthritis patients, which suggested common disease-initiation mechanisms.

Sequencing was carried out with an Illumina HiSeq 2500. Quantitative 5'-RACE with molecular barcodes was used to prepare TCR beta libraries. Per the source publication's procedure: To identify disease-linked TCR variants, a new computational method was used, one built on a probabilistic model of VDJ rearrangement. TCRdb ran its own pipeline on the public reads, namely fastp trimming at Q25 and MiXCR clone calling, and kept in-frame beta chains. Duplicate CDR3 protein sequences are folded into a single record with the most common DNA and genes. The V and J calls here are based on TCRdb, not the publication. This sample gives 200,000 to 300,000 distinct CDR3 sequences in total; 20% to 30% of them show up just once. Around 0.64% of the sample rests with the top ten. Based on the germline V gene (reference sequence), the CDR1 and CDR2 sequences are DFQATT and SNEGSKA. Trimming at the junction amounts to 4 bases on V and 6 bases on J, and the germline ends lie 17 bases apart. From its cysteine to its phenylalanine, the CDR3 spans 14 amino acids. Only the CDR3 region is kept as DNA, spanning 42 bases read in frame from base 1.

Material: blood, either unsorted or a sorted T cell fraction (not recorded which). This sequence originates from a male donor with ankylosing spondylitis or in good health (not recorded which). The chain is assembled from TRBV20-1 and TRBJ2-3; tentative D gene TRBD1, with 5 bases matching. The CDR3 is CSANQGALGDTQYF. The DNA sequence reads TGCAGTGCTAACCAAGGGGCCTTGGGGGATACGCAGTATTTT.